This is a list of T cell receptor beta chains from one sample in a study of shared clonotypes between healthy human individuals. Here immunoSEQ multiplex PCR was the method, and the copy in TCRdb shows in-frame clones only, minus some. Of approximately 600,000 clones listed, 90% to 95% are singletons. Sequenced sample: naive CD8+ T cells sorted from blood. These receptors came from a woman aged 25 to 39 in good health. CDR3s include the opening cysteine and the closing phenylalanine or tryptophan. The D gene is left open where the match is weak. Clone sizes are given selectively: once, few, many, or a class where the clone is expanded.

TRBV7-9	-	TRBJ2-1	-	TGTGCCAGCAGCGCAGGAGGGAATGAGCAGTTCTTC	CASSAGGNEQFF
TRBV28	-	TRBJ2-7	-	TGTGCCAGCACAACAGCCTACGAGCAGTACTTC	CASTTAYEQYF
TRBV7-8	-	TRBJ1-2	-	TGTGCCAGCAGCTTATACGATCGTCCCAGGACGGCGTATGGCTACACCTTC	CASSLYDRPRTAYGYTF
TRBV13	TRBD1	TRBJ2-1	once	TGTGCCACTAGCGGACAGGGGAGCTCCTACAATGAGCAGTTCTTC	CATSGQGSSYNEQFF
TRBV28	TRBD2	TRBJ2-7	-	TGTGCCAGCAGTTTTGGGGGTTGGCTAGCGGGAGGCAAATCCTACGAGCAGTACTTC	CASSFGGWLAGGKSYEQYF
TRBV2	-	TRBJ1-4	-	TGTGCCAGCCGCATAACTCGGACTGAAAAACTGTTTTTT	CASRITRTEKLFF
TRBV6-1	TRBD2	TRBJ2-3	once	TGTGCCAGCAGTGACACTTTTATGAGCGGGAGGAATGGAGATACGCAGTATTTT	CASSDTFMSGRNGDTQYF
TRBV4-2	TRBD1	TRBJ1-2	-	TGTGCCAGCAGCCAAGAGACAGGGGTGTTCGGCTACACCTTC	CASSQETGVFGYTF
TRBV19	-	TRBJ2-7	-	TGTGCCAGTAGTGCGGGACAACTTTACGAGCAGTACTTC	CASSAGQLYEQYF
TRBV19	-	TRBJ1-1	-	TGTGCCAGTAGTCCCGGATCGGGGAACACTGAAGCTTTCTTT	CASSPGSGNTEAFF
TRBV10-2	-	TRBJ2-3	-	TGCGCCAGCAGTTCAGGCACAGATACGCAGTATTTT	CASSSGTDTQYF
TRBV7-2	-	TRBJ1-3	-	TGTGCCAGCAGCTTAAATTGGCCTTCTGAGATCTCTGGAAACACCATATATTTT	CASSLNWPSEISGNTIYF
TRBV15	TRBD2	TRBJ2-3	-	TGTGCCACCAGCAGAGCGACTAGCGGGAGGGATGGAGATACGCAGTATTTT	CATSRATSGRDGDTQYF
TRBV11-2	-	TRBJ2-7	-	TGTGCCAGCACCCCTGGACCGGCCTACGAGCAGTACTTC	CASTPGPAYEQYF
TRBV19	-	TRBJ2-3	-	TGTGCCAGTAGTATAGTTCCAGCTTTATTCACCACAGATACGCAGTATTTT	CASSIVPALFTTDTQYF